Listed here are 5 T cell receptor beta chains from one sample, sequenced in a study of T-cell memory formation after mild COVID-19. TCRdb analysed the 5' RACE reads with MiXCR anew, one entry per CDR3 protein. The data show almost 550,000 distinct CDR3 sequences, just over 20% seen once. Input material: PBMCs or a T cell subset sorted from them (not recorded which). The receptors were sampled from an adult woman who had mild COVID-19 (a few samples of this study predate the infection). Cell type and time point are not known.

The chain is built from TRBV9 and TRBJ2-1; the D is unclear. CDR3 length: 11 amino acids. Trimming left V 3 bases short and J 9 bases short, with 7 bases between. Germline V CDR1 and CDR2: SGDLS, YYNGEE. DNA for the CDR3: TGTGCCAGCAGCGCCGACGTTGAGCAGTTCTTC. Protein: CASSADVEQFF.

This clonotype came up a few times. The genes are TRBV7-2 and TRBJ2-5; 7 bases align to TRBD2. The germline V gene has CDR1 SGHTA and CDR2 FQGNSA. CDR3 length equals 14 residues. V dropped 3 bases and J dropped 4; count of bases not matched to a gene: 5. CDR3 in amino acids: CASSFFGLGETQYF. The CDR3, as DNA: TGTGCCAGCAGCTTTTTCGGACTAGGAGAGACCCAGTACTTC.

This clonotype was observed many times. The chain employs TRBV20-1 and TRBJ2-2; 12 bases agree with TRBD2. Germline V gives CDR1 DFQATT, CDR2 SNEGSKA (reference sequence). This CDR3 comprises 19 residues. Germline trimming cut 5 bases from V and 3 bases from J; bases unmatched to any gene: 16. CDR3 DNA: TGCAGTGCTCGGGTACAACAGGGAACTAGCGGGAGGTACACCGGGGAGCTGTTTTTT. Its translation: CSARVQQGTSGRYTGELFF.

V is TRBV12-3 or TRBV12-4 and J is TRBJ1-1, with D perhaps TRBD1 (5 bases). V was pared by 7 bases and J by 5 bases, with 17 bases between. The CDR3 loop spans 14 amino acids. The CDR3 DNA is TGTGCCAGCACCTCAAGGGGTTATCGAACTGAAGCTTTCTTT. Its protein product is CASTSRGYRTEAFF.

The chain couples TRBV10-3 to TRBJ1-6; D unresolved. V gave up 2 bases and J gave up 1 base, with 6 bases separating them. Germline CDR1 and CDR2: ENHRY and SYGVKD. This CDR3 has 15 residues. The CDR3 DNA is TGTGCCATCAGTGAGGGGAGTTCCTATAATTCACCCCTCCACTTT. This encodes CAISEGSSYNSPLHF.